This T cell receptor (beta chain) was sequenced in a study of CD8+ T cells in alopecia areata. The study, taken as a whole, reports: Tofacitinib yielded significantly lower scalp clonality and fewer expanded CD8+ clones among the top 100. Researchers report lesional scalp, most notably alopecia totalis/universalis, outstripped normal scalp in clonality.

Once RNA had been extracted, it was reverse transcribed into cDNA to act as the sequencing template. Assay: immunoSEQ multiplex PCR; the TCRdb copy retains only in-frame clones and omits some. The table lists 150,000 to 200,000 clones, roughly 60% of them singletons, with 14% in the top ten. Sample treatment: oral pan-JAK inhibitor, 5-10 mg twice daily. Trimming removed 5 bases at V and 4 bases at J, with 11 bases between. The CDR3 spans 12 residues. CDR1 is SQVTM, CDR2 ANQGSEA, per germline. Worth noting for this clone: Its antigen remains unidentified.

The genes are TRBV29-1 and TRBJ2-5; D uncertain. The clonotype comes from a human donor with alopecia areata. The sequenced sample was CD4+ T cells sorted from blood, obtained at week 24, from a patient treated with tofacitinib. The CDR3 loop reads CSVFYRRETQYF. In nucleotides, the CDR3 is TGCAGCGTTTTTTACCGACGAGAGACCCAGTACTTC.